Shown below are 16 T cell receptor beta chains from a single sample sequenced in a study of blood T cell repertoires in COVID-19. Some clones are missing from TCRdb's copy, which holds only in-frame ones; the method was immunoSEQ multiplex PCR. The table has around 260,000 clones, around 90% seen once; the top ten hold 4%. The sample was peripheral blood. The receptors stem from a man between 60 and 70 years old who had recovered from COVID-19.

The rearrangement joins TRBV11-2 to TRBJ1-1; D not resolved. The germline V and J ends were trimmed by 2 bases and 4 bases, with 11 bases remaining between them. The length of the CDR3 is 14 residues. Germline CDR1 is SGHAT and CDR2 is FQNNGV. CDR3: CASSLTSKSTEAFF. For the CDR3, the DNA is TGTGCCAGCAGCTTAACGTCCAAGAGCACTGAAGCTTTCTTT. The variable domain in full, completed from reference TRBV11-2 and TRBJ1-1, reads EAGVAQSPRYKIIEKRQSVAFWCNPISGHATLYWYQQILGQGPKLLIQFQNNGVVDDSQLPKDRFSAERLKGVDSTLKIQPAKLEDSAVYLCASSLTSKSTEAFFGQGTRLTVV.

The chain links TRBV6-2 or TRBV6-3 to TRBJ2-3, with 8 bases aligning to TRBD2. Germline V lookup: CDR1 MNHEY, CDR2 SVGEGT. The J segment lost 6 bases and the V segment lost 2 bases, leaving 7 bases of the junction unmatched. This CDR3 region has 15 residues. The CDR3 reads CASSYSRGGGDTQYF. CDR3 DNA sequence: TGTGCCAGCAGTTACAGTCGGGGGGGAGGGGATACGCAGTATTTT.

The rearrangement uses TRBV9 and TRBJ1-1; D may be TRBD1 (6 bases). V lost 1 base, J lost 5 bases, and 9 bases lay in between. The CDR3 covers 13 residues. CDR1 SGDLS and CDR2 YYNGEE come from the germline V gene. CDR3 coding DNA: TGTGCCAGCAGCGTACAGGGGCTTACTGAAGCTTTCTTT. It specifies CASSVQGLTEAFF.

This clone came up once. V is TRBV18 and J is TRBJ2-7; 8 bases match TRBD1. In germline, CDR1 is KGHSH, CDR2 LQKENI. The J segment lost 5 bases and the V segment lost 1 base, leaving 7 bases of the junction unmatched. CDR3 length: 15 residues. The CDR3 nucleotides are TGTGCCAGCTCACCACGGACAGGGAGTAACGACGAGCAGTACTTC. It yields the protein CASSPRTGSNDEQYF.

V and J are TRBV6-5 and TRBJ1-1; maybe TRBD1 (6 bases). The CDR3 loop spans 13 amino acids. Trimming pared 6 bases from V and 1 base from J, leaving 9 bases between. Looked up from germline, CDR1 is MNHEY and CDR2 is SVGAGI. This CDR3 reads CASSGTQNTEAFF. CDR3 nucleotides: TGTGCCAGCAGCGGGACACAGAACACTGAAGCTTTCTTT.

The CDR3 DNA follows: TGTGCCAGTAACCCCGTCGGAGGGTGGAGCAATCAGCCCCAGCATTTT. Protein: CASNPVGGWSNQPQHF. V usage is TRBV19 and J usage is TRBJ1-5; unclear D gene. The germline gives CDR1 LNHDA, CDR2 SQIVND (reference sequence). The germline V and J ends were trimmed by 7 bases and 1 base, with 17 bases remaining between them. The CDR3 totals 16 residues.

This rearrangement joins TRBV4-1 to TRBJ2-3; 9 nucleotides agree with TRBD2. The CDR3 extends over 19 amino acids. The germline V gene has CDR1 MGHRA and CDR2 YSYEKL. Trimming removed 1 base from V and 0 bases from J; junction bases left unmatched: 11. CDR3 coding DNA: TGCGCCAGCAGCCAAGCAAGAACAGCGGGGGGCCTGAGCACAGATACGCAGTATTTT. Translated, it gives CASSQARTAGGLSTDTQYF.

V gene TRBV5-1 combines with J gene TRBJ1-6; D may be TRBD1 (6 bases). Trimming took 0 bases from V and 7 from J, leaving 8 bases between them. The CDR3 is made up of 14 amino acids. Germline V lookup: CDR1 SGHRS, CDR2 YFSETQ. The CDR3 loop is CASSLAGVNSPLHF. The CDR3 DNA reads TGCGCCAGCAGCTTGGCAGGGGTCAATTCACCCCTCCACTTT. The full variable domain, rest sourced from reference TRBV5-1 and TRBJ1-6, is KAGVTQTPRYLIKTRGQQVTLSCSPISGHRSVSWYQQTPGQGLQFLFEYFSETQRNKGNFPGRFSGRQFSNSRSEMNVSTLELGDSALYLCASSLAGVNSPLHFGNGTRLTVT.

The J gene is TRBJ2-7, the V gene TRBV5-1; 11 bases are a match to TRBD2. Germline CDR1 SGHRS, CDR2 YFSETQ. The V gene end was trimmed by 4 bases and the J gene end by 3 bases; junction bases not matched to a gene: 6. The CDR3 consists of 15 residues. The CDR3 DNA reads TGCGCCAGCAGCCTAAGACTAGCGGGGAGCTACGAGCAGTACTTC. Encoded protein: CASSLRLAGSYEQYF.

This clone has only one observation. The chain uses TRBV11-2 and TRBJ2-7; TRBD2 is a possible D gene (7 bases). V was clipped by 5 bases and J by 1 base, with 12 bases between them. The CDR3 has 14 residues. CDR1 is SGHAT, CDR2 FQNNGV, per germline. CDR3 in amino acids: CASSRGGGSYEQYF. The DNA for the CDR3 is TGTGCCAGCAGCCGAGGGGGGGGTTCCTACGAGCAGTACTTC.

The rearrangement links TRBV14 to TRBJ1-4; D gene uncertain. The CDR3 spans 15 residues. Germline V lookup: CDR1 SGHDN, CDR2 FVKESK. The V end was cut by 1 base, the J end by 5 bases, with 11 bases between. This CDR3 is CASSQVGSINEKLFF. For the CDR3, the DNA is TGTGCCAGCAGCCAAGTGGGCAGTATCAATGAAAAACTGTTTTTT.

V is TRBV7-8 and J is TRBJ2-3; 8 bases fit TRBD2. The CDR3 is 14 residues long. The germline CDR1 and CDR2 sequences are SGHVS and FQNEAQ. After removal of 4 bases from V and 2 bases from J, the junction contained 2 bases not matched to a gene. In DNA, the CDR3 is TGTGCCAGCAGCTATAGCGGGGCCACAGATACGCAGTATTTT. It is translated as CASSYSGATDTQYF.

The genes are TRBV5-5 and TRBJ2-6, with D unresolved. This CDR3 has 17 residues. The V gene's germline CDR1 is SGHKS and CDR2 YYEKEE (reference sequence). Between the trimmed V and J ends, which lost 0 bases and 0 bases, there was a span of 10 bases. The CDR3 reads CASSLDYPTSGANVLTF. The CDR3 bases are TGTGCCAGCAGCTTGGACTACCCTACCTCTGGGGCCAACGTCCTGACTTTC.

The CDR3 DNA reads TGTGCCAGCAGCTTCGATATAGCAGCCTACAATGAGCAGTTCTTC. Translating it yields CASSFDIAAYNEQFF. V is TRBV7-2 and J is TRBJ2-1; D not certain. The CDR3 spans 15 residues. Germline V CDR1 and CDR2: SGHTA, FQGNSA. Deletions cut 3 bases from V and 2 bases from J, with 11 bases between.

V is TRBV9 and J is TRBJ2-4, with D hard to call. Germline CDR1 and CDR2: SGDLS and YYNGEE. With 0 bases removed from V and 0 bases from J, the gap between germline ends came to 7 bases. This CDR3 contains 15 residues. CDR3 protein: CASSVDGLAKNIQYF. CDR3 in DNA: TGTGCCAGCAGCGTAGACGGTCTAGCCAAAAACATTCAGTACTTC.

The chain has TRBV7-9 and TRBJ1-6, with a tentative D call TRBD1 (6 bases). Deletions cut 3 bases from V and 8 bases from J, with 11 bases between. Germline V gene lookup returns CDR1 SEHNR and CDR2 FQNEAQ (reference sequence). The CDR3 is 14 amino acids. The CDR3, as DNA: TGTGCCAGCAGCTTCGGGGACACCTATTCACCCCTCCACTTT. Residues: CASSFGDTYSPLHF.